Only one count was recorded for the clone carrying this TCR beta chain. Its antigen is currently unknown. The data were taken from a study of T cells in Graves' hyperthyroidism and ophthalmopathy. Background on the study: Peripheral blood draws took place at initial diagnosis, ahead of any treatment. Findings and limits, study-wide: For ophthalmopathy, model prediction preceded onset by a median approximately 6 months.

The TCR beta CDR3 regions underwent amplification using RNA transcripts as the source. When the TCR CDR3 underwent first-round RT-PCR, the HTBI primer set was used. TCRdb re-called the multiplex PCR reads through MiXCR, storing one row per CDR3 protein. The sample carries approximately 520,000 distinct CDR3 sequences, roughly 24% recorded once. The CDR3 spans 14 residues. J was trimmed by 1 base and V by 9 bases; bases with no gene match: 8. Germline CDR1 and CDR2: MNHEY and SMNVEV (reference sequence). The receptor's source is a woman in her 30s with Graves' ophthalmopathy. The chain carries TRBV27 and TRBJ1-1; TRBD1 matches at 7 bases. Sequenced: blood. This CDR3 reads CASSIGQENTEAFF. The CDR3 DNA reads as TGTGCCAGTTCTATCGGACAGGAGAACACTGAAGCTTTCTTT.